The 25 T cell receptor beta chains below all came from one sample that was sequenced in a study of Graves' ophthalmopathy and Graves' hyperthyroidism. TCR beta CDR3 amplification used RNA transcripts. First-round RT-PCR employed HTBI primers, with a second-round multiplex PCR after it. TCRdb re-called the multiplex PCR reads through MiXCR, storing one row per CDR3 protein. The table records 680,000 or so distinct CDR3 sequences, 22% of them present only once. Sequenced sample: peripheral blood. These receptors were collected from a woman under 30 with stable Graves' hyperthyroidism. Some clones in this sample may be carry-over from other donors' samples.

The sample holds a few counts of this clonotype. The rearrangement joins TRBV20-1 to TRBJ2-7; D gene uncertain. The CDR3 loop spans 12 amino acids. CDR1 and CDR2 (germline): DFQATT, SNEGSKA (reference sequence). Trimming left V 5 bases short and J 2 bases short, with 10 bases between. The CDR3 protein is CSALTEAYEQYF. Here the CDR3 DNA reads TGCAGTGCTCTAACAGAGGCCTACGAGCAGTACTTC.

There are a few counts of this clonotype. The V and J genes are TRBV12-3 or TRBV12-4 and TRBJ2-5; 10 nucleotides match TRBD2. CDR3 length: 14 residues. Unmatched junction bases numbered 2, after V lost 2 bases and J lost 5 bases. CDR3 region: CASSLLAGAETQYF. The CDR3 DNA sequence: TGTGCCAGCAGTTTACTAGCGGGGGCGGAGACCCAGTACTTC.

This clonotype has at least ten counts. This sequence joins TRBV28 and TRBJ1-5; D gene ambiguous. V was trimmed by 7 bases and J by 0 bases, leaving 19 bases between them. The germline V gene encodes CDR1 MDHEN and CDR2 SYDVKM. CDR3 length: 17 amino acids. The CDR3 is CASTTDLRVHSNQPQHF. The CDR3 coding sequence is TGTGCCAGCACCACGGACCTCAGAGTCCATAGCAATCAGCCCCAGCATTTT.

This clonotype was recorded at least ten times. The chain joins TRBV12-3 or TRBV12-4 to TRBJ2-2; 7 bases are a match to TRBD1. The V segment lost 2 bases and the J segment 8 bases; nucleotides outside the gene matches: 5. This CDR3 spans 14 amino acids. CDR3 protein: CASSLSDRAGELFF. The CDR3 nucleotides read TGTGCCAGCAGTTTATCCGACAGGGCAGGGGAGCTGTTTTTT.

V and J are TRBV12-3 or TRBV12-4 and TRBJ2-2; TRBD1 might be the D (6 bases). This CDR3 has 16 amino acids. V shed 5 bases and J shed 3 bases, with 16 bases lying between them. The CDR3 coding sequence is TGTGCCAGCAGTCCCCCAGGGGTCGCGGACACCGGGGAGCTGTTTTTT. Its protein is CASSPPGVADTGELFF.

This clonotype was counted ten times or more. The chain joins TRBV6-2 or TRBV6-3 to TRBJ1-1, with D perhaps TRBD1 (5 bases). Germline V CDR1 and CDR2: MNHEY, SVGEGT. This CDR3 has 14 residues. Trimming left V 2 bases short and J 4 bases short, with 11 bases between. This CDR3 is CASSYRGFGTEAFF. CDR3 DNA: TGTGCCAGCAGTTACAGGGGTTTTGGCACTGAAGCTTTCTTT.

V gene TRBV2 combines with J gene TRBJ2-5, with D tentatively TRBD2 (6 bases). Germline V gives CDR1 SNHLY, CDR2 FYNNEI. This CDR3 region has 14 residues. V dropped 4 bases and J dropped 5 bases, with 14 bases sitting between them. CDR3 DNA sequence: TGTGCCAGCAGTGCGCGGGACGTTAGGGAGACCCAGTACTTC. It encodes CASSARDVRETQYF.

This clonotype was seen more than once but under ten times. The CDR3 DNA reads as TGCAGCGTTGAGCGAGAAACGGAGGAGACCCAGTACTTC. Protein: CSVERETEETQYF. The chain is built from TRBV29-1 and TRBJ2-5; D gene ambiguous. The length of the CDR3 is 13 residues. The V end was cut by 3 bases, the J end by 5 bases, with 13 bases between. CDR1 SQVTM and CDR2 ANQGSEA come from the germline V gene.

The V call is TRBV30, the J call TRBJ1-5; D not resolved. The germline V gene has CDR1 GTSNPN and CDR2 SVGIG (reference sequence). V lost 2 bases to trimming and J lost 4 bases, with 9 bases between them. This CDR3 has 13 residues. The CDR3 bases are TGTGCCTGGAGTCCTAGGCAAAATCAGCCCCAGCATTTT. Its translation: CAWSPRQNQPQHF.

This clonotype was recorded at least ten times. This rearrangement joins TRBV10-3 to TRBJ2-7; no clear D gene. V lost 4 bases and J lost 9, with 22 bases in between. Germline CDR1 reads ENHRY; CDR2 reads SYGVKD. This CDR3 contains 15 residues. CDR3 protein: CAISGIDQSRSLQYF. The DNA for the CDR3 is TGTGCCATCAGTGGCATCGACCAGTCTCGGAGTTTGCAGTACTTC.

Many counts were recorded for this clonotype. The V and J genes are TRBV4-2 and TRBJ1-1; D not resolved. The CDR3 extends over 12 amino acids. The V end was cut by 3 bases, the J end by 4 bases, with 6 bases between. Germline-derived CDR1 and CDR2 are LGHNA and YNFKEQ. The CDR3 DNA sequence: TGTGCCAGCAGCCACTGGGGCACTGAAGCTTTCTTT. Translation gives CASSHWGTEAFF.

This clonotype showed up many times. The V and J genes are TRBV12-3 or TRBV12-4 and TRBJ2-5, with TRBD2 matching over 8 bases. The trim removed 4 bases at V and 5 bases at J, leaving 6 bases unmatched. CDR3 length equals 14 residues. CDR3 DNA sequence: TGTGCCAGCAGTTCCCGGACTAGCTCCGAGACCCAGTACTTC. Its translation is CASSSRTSSETQYF.

This clonotype was found many times. The genes are TRBV28 and TRBJ1-1; no reliable D call. CDR1 is MDHEN and CDR2 is SYDVKM in the germline V gene. The CDR3 has 12 residues. The V end lost 7 bases, the J end lost 1 base, and 7 bases lay between the germline ends. The CDR3: CASKPRNTEAFF. CDR3 DNA sequence: TGTGCCAGCAAACCTAGGAACACTGAAGCTTTCTTT. Based on the CDR3 plus reference TRBV28 and TRBJ1-1, the full variable domain is DVKVTQSSRYLVKRTGEKVFLECVQDMDHENMFWYRQDPGLGLRLIYFSYDVKMKEKGDIPEGYSVSREKKERFSLILESASTNQTSMYLCASKPRNTEAFFGQGTRLTVV.

The V gene is TRBV6-1, the J gene TRBJ1-2; D remains unclear. In germline, CDR1 is MNHNS, CDR2 SASEGT. V lost 2 bases and J lost 3, with 10 bases in between. CDR3 size: 14 residues. The CDR3 spells CASSELPEDYGYTF. The CDR3 nucleotides read TGTGCCAGCAGTGAACTTCCAGAAGACTATGGCTACACCTTC.

This clonotype was counted at least ten times. The chain combines TRBV29-1 with TRBJ2-5; 10 positions match TRBD1. Trimming took 6 bases from V and 5 from J; bases not matched to a gene: 12. This CDR3 has 15 amino acids. Germline values: CDR1 SQVTM, CDR2 ANQGSEA. Here the CDR3 DNA reads TGCAGCGTCCAAGTAGGGACAGGGGTGGGGGAGACCCAGTACTTC. This sequence encodes CSVQVGTGVGETQYF.

This clonotype occurred many times. The CDR3 DNA sequence: TGTGCCAGCAGGGGCACCAACTACGAGCAGTACTTC. Translated, it gives CASRGTNYEQYF. The rearrangement uses TRBV12-3 or TRBV12-4 and TRBJ2-7, with D unresolved. The CDR3 totals 12 residues. V was cut by 6 bases and J by 3 bases, with 9 bases left in between.

This clonotype appeared many times. This chain connects TRBV5-1 to TRBJ1-6; D gene ambiguous. There are 18 residues in the CDR3. The V end lost 0 bases, the J end lost 3 bases, and 16 bases lay between the germline ends. Per the germline V gene, CDR1 is SGHRS and CDR2 is YFSETQ. This chain's CDR3 is CASSLVPAGDGYNSPLHF. DNA for the CDR3: TGCGCCAGCAGCTTGGTCCCGGCAGGAGACGGCTATAATTCACCCCTCCACTTT.

This clonotype occurred many times. The chain uses TRBV12-3 or TRBV12-4 and TRBJ1-2, with 11 nucleotides matching TRBD1. This CDR3 region has 14 residues. V trimming: 5 bases; J trimming: 7 bases; junction bases outside the gene matches: 6. In nucleotides, the CDR3 is TGTGCCAGCAGTGGGGACAGGGGGAAACGTGGCTACACCTTC. This translates into CASSGDRGKRGYTF.

V gene TRBV20-1 combines with J gene TRBJ1-1; D unclear. This CDR3 comprises 13 residues. CDR1 is DFQATT and CDR2 is SNEGSKA in the germline V gene (reference sequence). V was trimmed by 7 bases and J by 1 base, leaving 13 bases between them. The CDR3 is CSVRRAANTEAFF. The CDR3 DNA follows: TGCAGTGTTAGGAGGGCGGCGAACACTGAAGCTTTCTTT.

There are many counts of this clonotype. The chain links TRBV7-3 to TRBJ2-5; TRBD2 matches at 13 bases. The CDR3 length is 16 residues. Germline V gene data show CDR1 as SGHTA and CDR2 as FQGTGA. V shed 3 bases and J 1 base; nucleotides not matched to a gene: 2. In DNA, the CDR3 is TGTGCCAGCAGCTTCGGGACTAGCGGGGCCCAAGAGACCCAGTACTTC. Its protein product is CASSFGTSGAQETQYF.

The V and J genes are TRBV5-1 and TRBJ2-1; tentatively, D is TRBD2 (6 bases). This CDR3 is built from 16 residues. The ends were cut back, 3 bases at V and 0 bases at J, with 13 bases in the middle. Germline V gene sequence: CDR1 SGHRS, CDR2 YFSETQ. CDR3 loop: CASSSGTDSSYNEQFF. CDR3 DNA: TGCGCCAGCAGCTCCGGGACTGATAGCTCCTACAATGAGCAGTTCTTC.

This clonotype was picked up many times. The chain combines TRBV14 with TRBJ1-1; D uncertain. The CDR3 length is 11 residues. Trimming shortened V by 3 bases and J by 8 bases, and 7 bases separated the two germline ends. Germline values: CDR1 SGHDN, CDR2 FVKESK. This CDR3 is CASSHRSEAFF. Written as DNA, the CDR3 is TGTGCCAGCAGCCATAGGTCAGAAGCTTTCTTT.

V and J are TRBV6-5 and TRBJ2-6, with D hard to call. This CDR3 region has 17 residues. Between the trimmed V and J ends, which lost 4 bases and 0 bases, there was a span of 13 bases. The germline CDR1 and CDR2 sequences are MNHEY and SVGAGI. CDR3 region: CASSCQPVHSGANVLTF. DNA of the CDR3: TGTGCCAGCAGTTGCCAACCGGTCCACTCTGGGGCCAACGTCCTGACTTTC.

The rearrangement uses TRBV6-5 and TRBJ2-7, with D hard to call. In germline, CDR1 is MNHEY, CDR2 SVGAGI. V was clipped by 6 bases and J by 6 bases, with 12 bases between them. The CDR3 extends over 12 amino acids. The CDR3 region has the DNA TGTGCCAGCAGGTATATAGTCTCCGAGCAGTACTTC. Translation: CASRYIVSEQYF.

The rearrangement links TRBV19 to TRBJ1-1; weak D call: TRBD1 (5 bases). This CDR3 is 13 amino acids long. V was pared by 5 bases and J by 5 bases, with 12 bases between. The germline CDR1 and CDR2 sequences are LNHDA and SQIVND (reference sequence). The CDR3 here is CASSYQGLTEAFF. CDR3 nucleotide sequence: TGTGCCAGTAGTTACCAGGGTCTTACTGAAGCTTTCTTT.